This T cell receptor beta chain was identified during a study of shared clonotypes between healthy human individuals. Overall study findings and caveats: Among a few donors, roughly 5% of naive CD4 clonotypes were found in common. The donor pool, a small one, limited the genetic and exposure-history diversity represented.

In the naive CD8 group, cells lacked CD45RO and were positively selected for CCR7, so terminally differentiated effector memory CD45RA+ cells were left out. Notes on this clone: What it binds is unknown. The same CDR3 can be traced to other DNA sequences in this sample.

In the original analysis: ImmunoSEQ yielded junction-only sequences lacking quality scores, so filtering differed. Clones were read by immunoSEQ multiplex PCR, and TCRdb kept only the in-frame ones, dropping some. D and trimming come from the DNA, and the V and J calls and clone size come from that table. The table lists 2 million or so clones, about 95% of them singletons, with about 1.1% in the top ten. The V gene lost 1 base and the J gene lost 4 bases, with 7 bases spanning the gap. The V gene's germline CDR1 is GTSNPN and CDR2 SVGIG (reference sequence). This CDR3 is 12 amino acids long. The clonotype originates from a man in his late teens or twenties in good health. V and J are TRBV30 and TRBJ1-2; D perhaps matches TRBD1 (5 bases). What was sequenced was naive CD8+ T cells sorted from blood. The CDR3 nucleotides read TGTGCCTGGAGTGCTGGGGGCTATGGCTACACCTTC. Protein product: CAWSAGGYGYTF.